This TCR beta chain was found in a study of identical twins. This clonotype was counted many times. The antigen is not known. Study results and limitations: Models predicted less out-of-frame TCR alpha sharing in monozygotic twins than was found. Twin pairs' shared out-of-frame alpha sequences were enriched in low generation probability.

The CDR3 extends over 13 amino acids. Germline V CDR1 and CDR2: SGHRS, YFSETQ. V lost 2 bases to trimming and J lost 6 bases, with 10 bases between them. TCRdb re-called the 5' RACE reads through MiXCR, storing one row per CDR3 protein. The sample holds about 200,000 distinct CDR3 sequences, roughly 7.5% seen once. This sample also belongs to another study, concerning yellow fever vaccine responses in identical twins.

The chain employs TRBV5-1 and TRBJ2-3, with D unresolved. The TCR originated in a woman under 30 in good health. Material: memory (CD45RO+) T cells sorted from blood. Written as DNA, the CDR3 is TGCGCCAGCAGCTTAGAATTCGGGGATACGCAGTATTTT. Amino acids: CASSLEFGDTQYF.